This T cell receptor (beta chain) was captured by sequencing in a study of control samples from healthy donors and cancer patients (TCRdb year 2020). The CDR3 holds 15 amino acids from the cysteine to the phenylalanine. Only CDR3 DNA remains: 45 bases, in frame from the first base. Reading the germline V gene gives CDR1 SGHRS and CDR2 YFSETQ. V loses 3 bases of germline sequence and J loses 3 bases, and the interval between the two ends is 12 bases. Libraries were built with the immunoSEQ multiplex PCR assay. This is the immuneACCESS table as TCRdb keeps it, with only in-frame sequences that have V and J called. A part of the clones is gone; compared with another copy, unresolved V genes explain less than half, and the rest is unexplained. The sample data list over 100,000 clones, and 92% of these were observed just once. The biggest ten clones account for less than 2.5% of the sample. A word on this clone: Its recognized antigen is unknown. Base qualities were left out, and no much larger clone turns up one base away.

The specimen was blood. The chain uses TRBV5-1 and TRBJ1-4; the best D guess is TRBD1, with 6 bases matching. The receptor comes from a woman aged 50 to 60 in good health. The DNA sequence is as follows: TGCGCCAGCAGCTCCACAGGGAAGGCTAATGAAAAACTGTTTTTT. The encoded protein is CASSSTGKANEKLFF.